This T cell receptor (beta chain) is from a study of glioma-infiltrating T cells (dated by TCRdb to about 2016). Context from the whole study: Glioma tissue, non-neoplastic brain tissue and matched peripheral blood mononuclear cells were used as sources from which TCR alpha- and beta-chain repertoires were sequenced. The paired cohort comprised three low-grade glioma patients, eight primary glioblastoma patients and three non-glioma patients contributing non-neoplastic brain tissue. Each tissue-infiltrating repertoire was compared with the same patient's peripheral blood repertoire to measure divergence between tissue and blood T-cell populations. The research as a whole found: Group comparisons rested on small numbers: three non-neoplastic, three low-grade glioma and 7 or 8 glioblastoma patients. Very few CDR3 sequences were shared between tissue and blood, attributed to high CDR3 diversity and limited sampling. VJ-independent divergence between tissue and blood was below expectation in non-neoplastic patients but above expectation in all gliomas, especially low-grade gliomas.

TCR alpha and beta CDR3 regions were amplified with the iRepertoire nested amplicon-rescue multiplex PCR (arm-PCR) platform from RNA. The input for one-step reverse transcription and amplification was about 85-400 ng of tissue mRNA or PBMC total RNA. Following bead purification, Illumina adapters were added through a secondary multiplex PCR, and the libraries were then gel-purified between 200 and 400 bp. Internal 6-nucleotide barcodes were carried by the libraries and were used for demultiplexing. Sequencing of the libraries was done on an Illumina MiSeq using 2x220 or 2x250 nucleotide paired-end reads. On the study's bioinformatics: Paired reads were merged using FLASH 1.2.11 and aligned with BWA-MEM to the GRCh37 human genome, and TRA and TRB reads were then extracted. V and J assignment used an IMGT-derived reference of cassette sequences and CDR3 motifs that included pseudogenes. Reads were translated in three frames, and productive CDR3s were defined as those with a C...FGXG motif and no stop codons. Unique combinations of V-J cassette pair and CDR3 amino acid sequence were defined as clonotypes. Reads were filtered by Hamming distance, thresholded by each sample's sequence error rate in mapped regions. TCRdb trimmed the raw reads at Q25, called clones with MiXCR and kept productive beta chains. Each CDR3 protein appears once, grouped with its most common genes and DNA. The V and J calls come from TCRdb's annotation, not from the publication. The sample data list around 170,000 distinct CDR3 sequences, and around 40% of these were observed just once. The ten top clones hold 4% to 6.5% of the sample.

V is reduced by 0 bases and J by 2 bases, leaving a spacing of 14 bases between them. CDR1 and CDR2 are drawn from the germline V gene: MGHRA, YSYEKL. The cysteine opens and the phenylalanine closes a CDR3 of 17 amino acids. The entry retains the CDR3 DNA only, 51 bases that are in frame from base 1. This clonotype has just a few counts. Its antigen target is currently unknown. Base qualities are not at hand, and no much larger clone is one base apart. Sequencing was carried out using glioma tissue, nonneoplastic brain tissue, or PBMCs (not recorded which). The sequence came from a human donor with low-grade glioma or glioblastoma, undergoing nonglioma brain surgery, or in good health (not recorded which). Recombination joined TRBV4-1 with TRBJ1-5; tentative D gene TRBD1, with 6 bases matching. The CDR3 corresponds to CASSQEGGDIGNQPQHF. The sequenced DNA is TGCGCCAGCAGCCAAGAAGGGGGGGATATCGGCAATCAGCCCCAGCATTTT.